The clone carrying this TCR beta chain was observed a few times. As yet, its antigen is unknown. Trimming stripped 3 bases from V and 7 bases from J, with 10 bases between. CDR1 and CDR2 from the germline V gene are ENHRY and SYGVKD. CDR3 length: 13 residues. The sample is drawn from a study of OX40 agonist ivuxolimab in advanced cancers. Whole-study context: Those enrolled were less than 85% male, with a mean age of about 66 years and ages from roughly 20 to 90. Overall study findings and caveats: Doses of 0.1 to 3.0 mg/kg were accompanied by clonal expansion of CD4+ and CD8+ blood T cells by week 6. It was not determined which antigens were specifically recognized by the peripheral T cells that had undergone clonal expansion.

Here immunoSEQ multiplex PCR was the method, and the copy in TCRdb shows in-frame clones only, minus some. The sample includes 75,000 to 90,000 clones, more than 75% of them seen just once. This sequence joins TRBV10-3 and TRBJ2-4, with D possibly matching TRBD1 (6 bases). The source of this sequence is an adult with an advanced solid tumor such as melanoma, head and neck, liver or kidney cancer. Here the sequenced sample was CD4+ or CD8+ T cells sorted from blood, taken in a trial of the OX40 agonist ivuxolimab. In nucleotides, the CDR3 is TGTGCCATCAGTGACCCCACAGGGAACATTCAGTACTTC. Protein sequence: CAISDPTGNIQYF.